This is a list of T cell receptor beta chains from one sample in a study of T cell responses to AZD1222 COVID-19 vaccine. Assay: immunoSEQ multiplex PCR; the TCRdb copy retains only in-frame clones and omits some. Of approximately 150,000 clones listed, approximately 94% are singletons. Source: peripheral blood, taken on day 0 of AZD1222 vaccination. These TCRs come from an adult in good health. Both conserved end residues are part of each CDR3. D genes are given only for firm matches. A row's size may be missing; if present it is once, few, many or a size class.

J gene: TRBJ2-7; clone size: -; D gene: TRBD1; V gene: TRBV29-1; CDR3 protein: CSVLGTDISEQYF
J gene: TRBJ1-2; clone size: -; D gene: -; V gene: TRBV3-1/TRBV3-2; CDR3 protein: CASSQPDGGYTF
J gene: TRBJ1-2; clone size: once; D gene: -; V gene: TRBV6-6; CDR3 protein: CASIGQLNYGYTF
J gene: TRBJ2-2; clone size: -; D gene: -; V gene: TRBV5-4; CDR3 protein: CASSPRAEGRTGELFF
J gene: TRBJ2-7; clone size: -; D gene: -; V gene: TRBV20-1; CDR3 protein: CSASNRLSYEQYF
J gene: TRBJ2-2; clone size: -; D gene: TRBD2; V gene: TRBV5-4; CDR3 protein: CASSLGGGAGTGELFF
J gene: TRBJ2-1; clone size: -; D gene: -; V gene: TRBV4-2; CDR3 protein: CASSQGGGSYNEQFF
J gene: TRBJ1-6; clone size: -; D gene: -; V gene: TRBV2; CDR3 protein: CASRDRFISPLHF
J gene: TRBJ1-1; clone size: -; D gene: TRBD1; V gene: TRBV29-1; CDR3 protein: CSVLTLQGGRNEAFF
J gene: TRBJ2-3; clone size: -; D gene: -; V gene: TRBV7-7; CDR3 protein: CASSFGKGLSADTQYF
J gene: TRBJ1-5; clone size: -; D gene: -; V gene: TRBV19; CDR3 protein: CASSIVGDLNQPQHF
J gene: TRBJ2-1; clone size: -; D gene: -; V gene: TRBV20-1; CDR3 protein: CSAPSHHEQFF
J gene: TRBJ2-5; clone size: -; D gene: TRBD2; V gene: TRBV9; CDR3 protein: CASSLTSGGVETQYF
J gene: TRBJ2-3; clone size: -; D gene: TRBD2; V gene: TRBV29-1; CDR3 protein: CSVSGTSVTDTQYF
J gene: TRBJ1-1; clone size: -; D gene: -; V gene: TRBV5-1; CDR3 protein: CASSGLGGPKDTEAFF
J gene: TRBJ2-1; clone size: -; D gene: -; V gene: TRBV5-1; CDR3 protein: CASSSRGLPEEQFF
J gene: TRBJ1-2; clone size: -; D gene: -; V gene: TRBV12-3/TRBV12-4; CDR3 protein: CASSRDFSGYTF
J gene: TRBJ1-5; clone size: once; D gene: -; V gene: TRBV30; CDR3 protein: CAWRRSGEQPQHF
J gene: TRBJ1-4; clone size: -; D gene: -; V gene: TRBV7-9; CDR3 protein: CASSGQATNEKLFF
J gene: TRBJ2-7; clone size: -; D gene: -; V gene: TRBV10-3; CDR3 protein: CAISRDSPPDEQYF
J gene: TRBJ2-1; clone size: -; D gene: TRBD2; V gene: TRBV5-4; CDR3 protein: CASSLELAGDEQFF
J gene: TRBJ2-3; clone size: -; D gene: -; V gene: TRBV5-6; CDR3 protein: CASSRIRTTEDTQYF
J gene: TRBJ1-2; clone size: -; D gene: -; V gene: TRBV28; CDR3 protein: CASSLIYTDGYTF
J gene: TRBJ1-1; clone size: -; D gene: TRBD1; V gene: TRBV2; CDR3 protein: CASSEIRQGAEAFF
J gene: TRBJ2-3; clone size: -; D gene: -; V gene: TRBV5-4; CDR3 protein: CASSRPGDPLDTQYF
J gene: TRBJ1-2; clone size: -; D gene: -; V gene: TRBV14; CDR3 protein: CASSHLGQGYGYTF
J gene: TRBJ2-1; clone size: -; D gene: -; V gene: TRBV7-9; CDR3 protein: CASSSGREHHEQFF
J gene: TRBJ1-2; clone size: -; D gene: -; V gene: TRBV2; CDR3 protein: CASSWTVRDYGYTF
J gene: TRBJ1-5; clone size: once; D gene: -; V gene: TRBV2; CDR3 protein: CASHNSNQPQHF
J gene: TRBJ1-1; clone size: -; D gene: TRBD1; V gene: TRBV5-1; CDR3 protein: CASSLEGQGARKAFF
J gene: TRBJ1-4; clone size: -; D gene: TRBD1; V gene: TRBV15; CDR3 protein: CATSRETGINEKLFF
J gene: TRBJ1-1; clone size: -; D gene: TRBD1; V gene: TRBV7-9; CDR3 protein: CASSSTGTVGNTEAFF
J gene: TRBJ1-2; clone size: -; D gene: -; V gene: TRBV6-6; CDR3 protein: CASIPIGDRRGYTF
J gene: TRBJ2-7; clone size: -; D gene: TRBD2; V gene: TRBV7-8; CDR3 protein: CASSFSSGNSYEQYF
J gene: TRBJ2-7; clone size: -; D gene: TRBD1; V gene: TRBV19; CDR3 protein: CASSIETGAEQYF
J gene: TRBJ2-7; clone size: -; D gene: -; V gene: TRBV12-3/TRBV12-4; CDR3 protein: CASTVGNYEQYF
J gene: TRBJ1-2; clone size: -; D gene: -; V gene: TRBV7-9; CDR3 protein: CASSNPNPTHGYTF
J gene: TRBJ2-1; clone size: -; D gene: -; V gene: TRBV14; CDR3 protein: CASSHVNEQFF
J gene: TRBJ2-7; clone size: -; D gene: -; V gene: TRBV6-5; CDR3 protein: CASSYSGGQYEQYF